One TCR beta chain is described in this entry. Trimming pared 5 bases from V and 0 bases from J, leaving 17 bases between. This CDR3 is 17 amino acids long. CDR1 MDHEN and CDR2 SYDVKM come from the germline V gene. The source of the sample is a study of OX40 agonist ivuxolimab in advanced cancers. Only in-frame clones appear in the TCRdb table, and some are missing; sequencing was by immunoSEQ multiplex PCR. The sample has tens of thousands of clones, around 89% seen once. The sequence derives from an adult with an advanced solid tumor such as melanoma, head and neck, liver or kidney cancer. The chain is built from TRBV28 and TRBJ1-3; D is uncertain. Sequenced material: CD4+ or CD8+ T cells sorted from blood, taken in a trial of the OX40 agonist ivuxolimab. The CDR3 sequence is CASSPSGDQFSGNTIYF. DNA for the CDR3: TGTGCCAGCAGTCCTTCAGGCGACCAATTCTCTGGAAACACCATATATTTT.